The T cell receptor beta chain under discussion was sequenced for a study of T cell changes during pregnancy in multiple sclerosis. This CDR3 is 15 amino acids long. V was clipped by 0 bases and J by 3 bases, with 11 bases between them. Germline V gene data show CDR1 as LGHNA and CDR2 as YSLEER. Sequencing used immunoSEQ multiplex PCR; TCRdb keeps in-frame clones, though not all of them. Here the sample spans 100,000 or so clones, around 93% being singletons. The chain joins TRBV4-3 to TRBJ1-2; D might be TRBD1 (5 bases). The source was peripheral blood, collected after pregnancy. The TCR was taken from a female donor with multiple sclerosis, enrolled in a pregnancy study. The DNA for the CDR3 is TGCGCCAGCAGCCAAGAGGGGGGGTCCTACTATGGCTACACCTTC. It codes for CASSQEGGSYYGYTF.